This T cell receptor beta chain was documented in a study of T cell repertoires in cytomegalovirus infection. Study in general: Matching HLA type and CMV infection were both indicated by public TCR beta signatures.

TCRdb used MiXCR to reprocess the reads, holding one entry per CDR3 protein. Of around 740,000 distinct CDR3 sequences listed, 35% were seen once; the top ten hold about 2.8%. This clonotype has only a few counts. This CDR3 contains 13 residues. The germline V gene encodes CDR1 SNHLY and CDR2 FYNNEI. The V and J ends lost 8 bases and 6 bases, in that order; junction bases with no gene match: 1. This clonotype was sampled from a human donor in good health (CMV status not recorded). Some clones in this sample may be carry-over from other donors' samples. The chain links TRBV2 to TRBJ1-6, with TRBD1 identical over 10 bases. The specimen was PBMCs. CDR3 sequence: CASDRGLNSPLHF. In nucleotides, the CDR3 is TGTGCCAGCGACAGGGGGCTTAATTCACCCCTCCACTTT. The full variable domain, completed using reference TRBV2 and TRBJ1-6, is EPEVTQTPSHQVTQMGQEVILRCVPISNHLYFYWYRQILGQKVEFLVSFYNNEISEKSEIFDDQFSVERPDGSNFTLKIRSTKLEDSAMYFCASDRGLNSPLHFGNGTRLTVT.